The 17 T cell receptor beta chains presented below share a single source sample, sequenced in a study of blood T cell repertoires in COVID-19. The table came from immunoSEQ multiplex PCR; TCRdb's copy has only in-frame clones and leaves some out. This sample has 130,000 to 150,000 clones; about nine tenths occur once, and the top ten carry over 0.75%. The sample taken for sequencing was peripheral blood. These receptors were obtained from a woman in her fifties or sixties with acute or convalescent COVID-19.

This clone has a handful of counts. The chain has TRBV29-1 and TRBJ2-2; D might be TRBD1 (6 bases). Trimming removed 4 bases from V and 1 base from J, with 10 bases in between. Germline V gives CDR1 SQVTM, CDR2 ANQGSEA. CDR3 length: 14 residues. The CDR3 is CSVGTGLNTGELFF. The CDR3 DNA reads as TGCAGCGTTGGAACAGGGCTGAACACCGGGGAGCTGTTTTTT.

This clone was seen only a few times. The V and J genes are TRBV5-1 and TRBJ1-2; the D is unclear. The V gene lost 0 bases and the J gene lost 0 bases, with 6 bases spanning the gap. The germline V gene encodes CDR1 SGHRS and CDR2 YFSETQ. The CDR3 spans 14 residues. The CDR3 DNA follows: TGCGCCAGCAGCTTGGCAGTTACTAACTATGGCTACACCTTC. Its protein product is CASSLAVTNYGYTF.

Only a few counts were recorded for this clone. The chain uses TRBV4-1 and TRBJ1-3, with 7 bases aligning to TRBD1. CDR1 and CDR2 from the germline V gene are MGHRA and YSYEKL. The V segment lost 0 bases and the J segment 4 bases; nucleotides outside the gene matches: 9. This CDR3 has 17 residues. Here the CDR3 DNA reads TGCGCCAGCAGCCAAGACATTCCGACAGGGATGGGAAACACCATATATTTT. Protein product: CASSQDIPTGMGNTIYF.

This chain uses TRBV30 with TRBJ1-6, with a weak D call TRBD1 (6 bases). The CDR3 sequence is 14 residues long. Trimming left V 3 bases short and J 4 bases short, with 10 bases between. Germline V gene data show CDR1 as GTSNPN and CDR2 as SVGIG (reference sequence). This CDR3 reads CAWRGDTYNSPLHF. The CDR3 nucleotides read TGTGCCTGGAGGGGGGACACTTATAATTCACCCCTCCACTTT. The whole variable domain, filled in from reference TRBV30 and TRBJ1-6, reads SQTIHQWPATLVQPVGSPLSLECTVEGTSNPNLYWYRQAAGRGLQLLFYSVGIGQISSEVPQNLSASRPQDRQFILSSKKLLLSDSGFYLCAWRGDTYNSPLHFGNGTRLTVT.

This chain connects TRBV15 to TRBJ2-3; 8 nucleotides line up with TRBD1. V trimming: 0 bases; J trimming: 4 bases; junction bases outside the gene matches: 6. Germline values: CDR1 LNHNV, CDR2 YYDKDF (reference sequence). The CDR3 length is 16 residues. The CDR3 DNA is TGTGCCACCAGCAGAGATCCCCAGGGGGCGGCAGATACGCAGTATTTT. It codes for CATSRDPQGAADTQYF.

V gene TRBV29-1 combines with J gene TRBJ2-7; TRBD2 matches at 7 bases. The CDR3 contains 14 residues. CDR1 is SQVTM, CDR2 ANQGSEA, per germline. The V segment lost 6 bases and the J segment 5 bases; nucleotides outside the gene matches: 13. The chain's CDR3 is CSVPLDGEGDEQYF. In nucleotides, the CDR3 is TGCAGCGTCCCTCTGGATGGGGAGGGCGACGAGCAGTACTTC.

The chain joins TRBV28 to TRBJ2-1; 11 nucleotides line up with TRBD1. CDR1 is MDHEN, CDR2 SYDVKM, per germline. The V and J ends lost 2 bases and 7 bases, in that order; junction bases with no gene match: 7. The CDR3 covers 16 residues. The CDR3 coding sequence is TGTGCCAGCAGTTTACCCGGACAGGGGGCGGGGAATGAGCAGTTCTTC. Protein: CASSLPGQGAGNEQFF.

V gene TRBV6-5 combines with J gene TRBJ1-5; D is unclear. This CDR3 contains 15 residues. V shed 0 bases and J shed 8 bases, with 14 bases lying between them. Per germline, CDR1 MNHEY and CDR2 SVGAGI. CDR3 bases: TGTGCCAGCAGTTACTCGATTATCAGCCGGGAGCCCCAGCATTTT. This translates into CASSYSIISREPQHF.

The chain links TRBV6-5 to TRBJ1-1; 8 bases fit TRBD1. The CDR3 length is 14 residues. Germline CDR1 MNHEY, CDR2 SVGAGI. J lost 5 bases, V lost 5 bases, and 7 bases had no gene match. As DNA, the CDR3 is TGTGCCAGCAGTACGGACAGGGAGCAGACTGAAGCTTTCTTT. It yields the protein CASSTDREQTEAFF.

The chain uses TRBV24-1 and TRBJ1-2; D might be TRBD1 (5 bases). The CDR3 covers 16 residues. Germline V gene data show CDR1 as KGHDR and CDR2 as SFDVKD. With 1 base removed from V and 4 bases from J, the gap between germline ends came to 15 bases. CDR3 sequence reads: CATSDFKVGAAYGYTF. The DNA of the CDR3 is TGTGCCACCAGTGATTTTAAAGTTGGGGCAGCCTATGGCTACACCTTC.

The gene calls are TRBV5-5 and TRBJ2-7; perhaps TRBD1 as D (6 bases). The germline gives CDR1 SGHKS, CDR2 YYEKEE (reference sequence). This CDR3 contains 15 residues. V was cut by 2 bases and J by 2 bases, with 14 bases left in between. CDR3: CASSFLGAGPYEQYF. The CDR3 region has the DNA TGTGCCAGCAGCTTTTTGGGGGCAGGTCCCTACGAGCAGTACTTC.

There are a few counts of this clone. The sample holds other DNA sequences that translate to the same CDR3. The chain carries TRBV11-3 and TRBJ1-1; 7 positions agree with TRBD1. The germline gives CDR1 SGHNT, CDR2 YENEEA. V lost 2 bases and J lost 1; bases outside the gene matches: 1. The CDR3 spans 14 residues. The CDR3 nucleotides are TGTGCCAGCAGCTTAAACAGGGGGAACACTGAAGCTTTCTTT. It encodes CASSLNRGNTEAFF.

The chain couples TRBV29-1 to TRBJ2-2; 7 bases align to TRBD1. Trimming took 3 bases from V and 6 from J; bases not matched to a gene: 10. CDR1 and CDR2 (germline): SQVTM, ANQGSEA. There are 15 residues in the CDR3. CDR3 sequence: CSVDSRDSLSGELFF. The CDR3 nucleotides read TGCAGCGTTGACTCCCGGGACAGTTTGTCCGGGGAGCTGTTTTTT.

V usage is TRBV6-5 and J usage is TRBJ2-7; no clear D gene. The CDR3 length is 11 residues. V was pared by 5 bases and J by 3 bases, with 5 bases between. Germline values: CDR1 MNHEY, CDR2 SVGAGI. The CDR3 DNA reads as TGTGCCAGCAGTCGGGTCTACGAGCAGTACTTC. Translated: CASSRVYEQYF.

The chain is built from TRBV9 and TRBJ2-7, with TRBD1 matching over 9 bases. Germline V gene data show CDR1 as SGDLS and CDR2 as YYNGEE. This CDR3 contains 14 residues. V was clipped by 3 bases and J by 3 bases; unmatched bases: 4. The CDR3: CASSDGQGRYEQYF. CDR3 DNA sequence: TGTGCCAGCAGCGACGGACAGGGGCGCTACGAGCAGTACTTC.

J is TRBJ2-2 and V is TRBV2, with 11 bases that match TRBD1. The CDR3 is 17 residues long. CDR1 and CDR2 (germline): SNHLY, FYNNEI. The V and J ends lost 6 bases and 2 bases, in that order; junction bases with no gene match: 8. DNA for the CDR3: TGTGCCAGCAGGCCCGGGACAGGGGGATTTAACACCGGGGAGCTGTTTTTT. Protein: CASRPGTGGFNTGELFF.

The V call is TRBV5-5, the J call TRBJ2-1; 8 bases are a match to TRBD1. The V and J ends lost 3 bases and 9 bases, in that order; junction bases with no gene match: 11. CDR1 is SGHKS, CDR2 YYEKEE, per germline (reference sequence). This CDR3 is 15 amino acids long. Here the CDR3 reads CASSSGQGWGGEQFF. For the CDR3, the DNA is TGTGCCAGCAGCTCCGGACAGGGATGGGGAGGTGAGCAGTTCTTC.